This T cell receptor (beta chain) was captured in a study of blood T cell repertoires in COVID-19. Trimming removed 3 bases at V and 0 bases at J, with 9 bases between. The CDR3 runs to 14 residues. Germline CDR1 reads SGHAT; CDR2 reads FQDESV (reference sequence). As processed by the authors: Reference gene primer amplification yielded estimated nucleated cell counts. TCRdb keeps only in-frame clones here, not all; method: immunoSEQ multiplex PCR. The D gene and trimming were derived from the DNA, and the V and J assignments and clone size from that table. The sample holds under 250,000 clones, approximately 88% seen once.

Sequencing used PBMCs or T cells enriched from blood (not recorded which). The clonotype comes from a woman younger than 45 who had been exposed to COVID-19. The rearrangement joins TRBV11-1 to TRBJ2-7; D call uncertain. CDR3 nucleotide sequence: TGTGCCAGCAGCTTTTCGCTAGACTCCTACGAGCAGTACTTC. This sequence encodes CASSFSLDSYEQYF.